This TCR beta chain was sequenced during a study of blood T cell repertoires in COVID-19. Across the study: The cDNA or gDNA used as material had been derived from T cells, B-cell-depleted T cells, or PBMCs.

Here immunoSEQ multiplex PCR was the method, and the copy in TCRdb shows in-frame clones only, minus some. Of approximately 150,000 clones detected, more than 60% appear once; the ten largest clones hold 16%. The germline V gene has CDR1 GTSNPN and CDR2 SVGIG (reference sequence). The CDR3 is 17 amino acids. V lost 0 bases and J lost 0; bases outside the gene matches: 4. Sequenced sample: peripheral blood. The chain recombines TRBV30 with TRBJ1-3, with TRBD1 identical over 11 bases. The clonotype comes from a man in his fifties with acute or convalescent COVID-19. CDR3 sequence reads: CAWSVGTGGSSGNTIYF. CDR3 DNA: TGTGCCTGGAGTGTCGGGACAGGGGGATCCTCTGGAAACACCATATATTTT.